Sequencing of this T cell receptor (beta chain) was carried out in a study of blood T cells in healthy people across ages. V dropped 5 bases and J dropped 3 bases, with 8 bases sitting between them. The CDR3 covers 11 residues. CDR1 GTSNPN and CDR2 SVGIG come from the germline V gene (reference sequence). A second 7 to 11 cycle PCR used barcoded and J-beta primers. Via MiXCR, TCRdb re-called the 5' RACE reads, giving one row per CDR3 protein. Seen here are some 940,000 distinct CDR3 sequences, 25% to 35% observed once, and the top ten hold about 10%. This sample also belongs to another study, concerning T cells of mothers and their children. That source reports: Sequencing revealed no T cell clones that were persistent and microchimeric.

This rearrangement joins TRBV30 to TRBJ2-7; perhaps TRBD1 as D (6 bases). The specimen was blood. The receptor's source is a woman aged 40-49 years in good health. CDR3 DNA sequence: TGTGCCTGGCAGGGGTACTACGAGCAGTACTTC. Its protein is CAWQGYYEQYF.